The 8 T cell receptor beta chains below were found in one sample sequenced in a study of beta chain features in type 1 diabetes. TCRB transcripts that were expressed got sequenced, as all of the isolated RNA had been reverse transcribed. TCRdb's table, derived via immunoSEQ multiplex PCR, lists solely in-frame clones and lacks some. The sample contains under 800,000 clones, 15% to 17% of which appear only once. The sequenced sample was naive CD4+ T cells from blood. These receptors came from a man between 18 and 35 years old in good health.

This clone was observed a handful of times. This chain uses TRBV7-9 with TRBJ2-5; TRBD1 is a possible D gene (6 bases). This CDR3 region has 14 residues. The V end was cut by 3 bases, the J end by 5 bases, with 13 bases between. Germline CDR1 SEHNR, CDR2 FQNEAQ (reference sequence). CDR3 sequence reads: CASSFWTVVETQYF. The CDR3 nucleotides are TGTGCCAGCAGCTTTTGGACAGTGGTTGAGACCCAGTACTTC.

Only a few counts were recorded for this clone. V gene TRBV7-2 combines with J gene TRBJ2-5; 12 bases agree with TRBD2. The CDR3 has 16 amino acids. Trimming removed 5 bases from V and 1 base from J; junction bases left unmatched: 5. Germline loops: CDR1 SGHTA, CDR2 FQGNSA. The CDR3 DNA reads TGTGCCAGCAGCCGAGGACTAGCGGGGAGCCAAGAGACCCAGTACTTC. It codes for CASSRGLAGSQETQYF.

This clone was observed a handful of times. This chain uses TRBV27 with TRBJ2-3; TRBD2 aligns across 11 bases. The germline gives CDR1 MNHEY, CDR2 SMNVEV (reference sequence). This CDR3 is built from 17 residues. After removal of 5 bases from V and 1 base from J, the junction contained 8 bases not matched to a gene. CDR3 sequence: CASSRLAGGMGTDTQYF. CDR3 nucleotides: TGTGCCAGCAGTAGGCTAGCGGGGGGTATGGGCACAGATACGCAGTATTTT.

The chain carries TRBV7-2 and TRBJ2-5; D might be TRBD1 or TRBD2, each matching 5 bases. This CDR3 region has 14 residues. V lost 5 bases and J 2 bases, leaving 12 bases between the germline ends. The germline CDR1 and CDR2 sequences are SGHTA and FQGNSA. This chain's CDR3 is CASSGTVRQETQYF. The CDR3 region has the DNA TGTGCCAGCAGCGGGACCGTCAGGCAAGAGACCCAGTACTTC.

The V and J genes are TRBV7-3 and TRBJ2-7; TRBD1 aligns across 11 bases. Per the germline V gene, CDR1 is SGHTA and CDR2 is FQGTGA. V shed 5 bases and J 5 bases; nucleotides not matched to a gene: 5. The CDR3 runs to 14 residues. The CDR3 coding sequence is TGTGCCAGCAGCCGGACAGGGGGCATCGACGAGCAGTACTTC. Amino acid sequence: CASSRTGGIDEQYF. The full variable domain, with the rest looked up from reference TRBV7-3 and TRBJ2-7, is GAGVSQTPSNKVTEKGKYVELRCDPISGHTALYWYRQSLGQGPEFLIYFQGTGAADDSGLPNDRFFAVRPEGSVSTLKIQRTERGDSAVYLCASSRTGGIDEQYFGPGTRLTVT.

The chain employs TRBV4-2 and TRBJ1-4; 7 nucleotides agree with TRBD1. CDR1 LGHNA and CDR2 YNFKEQ come from the germline V gene. The CDR3 sequence is 14 residues long. The V and J ends lost 0 bases and 12 bases, in that order; junction bases with no gene match: 7. The CDR3 is CASSQELAGTELFF. CDR3 coding DNA: TGTGCCAGCAGCCAAGAATTGGCGGGGACAGAACTGTTTTTT.

This clone was recorded a few times. The V call is TRBV28, the J call TRBJ1-5; D is ambiguous. V lost 6 bases to trimming and J lost 6 bases, with 15 bases between them. In germline, CDR1 is MDHEN, CDR2 SYDVKM. This CDR3 has 14 amino acids. The chain's CDR3 is CASRPPNRVQPQHF. CDR3 DNA sequence: TGTGCCAGCAGACCCCCGAACAGAGTTCAGCCCCAGCATTTT.

The CDR3 bases are TGTGCCACCAGCAGAGATCCCATTAGCGGGAGCGCGGGGGCCAACGTCCTGACTTTC. This translates into CATSRDPISGSAGANVLTF. This chain joins TRBV15 and TRBJ2-6; TRBD2 agrees at 9 bases. After removal of 0 bases from V and 4 bases from J, the junction contained 10 bases not matched to a gene. The length of the CDR3 is 19 residues. Germline V gives CDR1 LNHNV, CDR2 YYDKDF (reference sequence).